These 19 T cell receptor beta chains share one sample of origin, sequenced in a study of T cells in Graves' hyperthyroidism and ophthalmopathy. Using RNA transcripts as the source, TCR beta CDR3 regions were amplified. Initially, a first-round RT-PCR of the TCR CDR3 employed the HTBI primer set. Each CDR3 protein gets one entry after TCRdb re-called the multiplex PCR reads with MiXCR. The sample contains around 620,000 distinct CDR3 sequences, around 15% of which appear only once. Sample: blood. Receptors were obtained from a woman aged 30 to 39 with Graves' hyperthyroidism.

Turning to this clonotype: The junction and the germline gene differ at one end; a read error may be behind it. The rearrangement joins TRBV7-2 to TRBJ2-3; TRBD1 matches at 7 bases. The CDR3 loop spans 15 amino acids. Germline loops: CDR1 SGHTA, CDR2 FQGNSA. The CDR3 sequence is CASSGRQGRTDTRYF. CDR3 sequence (DNA): TGTGCCAGCAGCGGGAGACAGGGCCGGACAGATACGCGGTATTTT.

For this clonotype: A much larger clone sits a single nucleotide away, making a read error possible. The V call is TRBV7-2, the J call TRBJ2-7; possibly TRBD2 for D (6 bases). The CDR3 spans 13 residues. The V gene's germline CDR1 is SGHTA and CDR2 FQGNSA. The CDR3 region is CASSVRPDYERYF. In DNA, the CDR3 is TGTGCCAGCAGCGTCCGGCCGGACTACGAGCGGTACTTC.

The chain has TRBV15 and TRBJ2-5, with 11 bases lining up with TRBD1. CDR1 and CDR2 (germline): LNHNV, YYDKDF (reference sequence). The ends lost 5 bases at V and 5 bases at J; junction bases unmatched: 7. The CDR3 extends over 15 amino acids. Here the CDR3 reads CATSGRDRGIETQYF. The CDR3 nucleotides read TGTGCCACCAGCGGCCGGGACAGGGGGATTGAGACCCAGTACTTC.

The chain joins TRBV13 to TRBJ2-2; 13 bases match TRBD2. CDR3 length: 16 amino acids. Germline-derived CDR1 and CDR2 are PRHDT and FYEKMQ (reference sequence). V trimming: 8 bases; J trimming: 5 bases; junction bases outside the gene matches: 8. CDR3 sequence (DNA): TGTGCCAGCGGCTCCGGGACTAGCGGGAATACCGGGGAGCTGTTTTTT. Its protein product is CASGSGTSGNTGELFF.

In its sample, this clonotype was seen a few times. The chain is built from TRBV4-1 and TRBJ1-4; the match to TRBD1 covers 9 bases. Germline V gives CDR1 MGHRA, CDR2 YSYEKL. J lost 8 bases, V lost 3 bases, and 7 bases had no gene match. This CDR3 is built from 15 residues. The CDR3 DNA follows: TGCGCCAGCAGCCACCACCGGGACAGGGACGAAAAACTGTTTTTT. Amino acid sequence: CASSHHRDRDEKLFF.

As concerns this clonotype: Mismatch with germline at one junction end may stem from a read error. The gene calls are TRBV20-1 and TRBJ2-7; 7 nucleotides align to TRBD2. This CDR3 has 14 residues. Germline V gene lookup returns CDR1 DFQATT and CDR2 SNEGSKA (reference sequence). The DNA for the CDR3 is TGCAGTGCTAGAGAGCTGGGAGGGCCCGACGAGCAGTACTTT. The encoded protein is CSARELGGPDEQYF.

In its sample, this clonotype was seen a few times. The chain is built from TRBV29-1 and TRBJ2-7; possible D gene TRBD2, 6 bases. V was trimmed by 4 bases and J by 2 bases, leaving 15 bases between them. Germline-derived CDR1 and CDR2 are SQVTM and ANQGSEA. The CDR3 is made up of 14 amino acids. CDR3 region: CSVALVGGTYEQYF. The CDR3 DNA reads as TGCAGCGTTGCCCTCGTGGGGGGAACCTACGAGCAGTACTTC.

This clonotype was seen a few times. The V gene is TRBV5-1, the J gene TRBJ1-2; D unresolved. The germline V and J ends were trimmed by 6 bases and 5 bases, with 14 bases remaining between them. Germline V gene data show CDR1 as SGHRS and CDR2 as YFSETQ. The CDR3 consists of 13 residues. The CDR3 coding sequence is TGCGCCAGCAAGTTCATGGCCGTGTATGGCTACACCTTC. This translates into CASKFMAVYGYTF.

The chain joins TRBV24-1 to TRBJ2-5, with 7 bases identical to TRBD1. The germline V gene encodes CDR1 KGHDR and CDR2 SFDVKD. The CDR3 consists of 15 residues. V gave up 5 bases and J gave up 5 bases; unmatched junction bases: 10. The CDR3, as DNA: TGTGCCACCAGTGGACGACAGGGTGGTATGGAGACCCAGTACTTC. Translation gives CATSGRQGGMETQYF.

This clonotype was seen a handful of times. J is TRBJ2-1 and V is TRBV7-9, with 8 bases that match TRBD1. The CDR3 is made up of 16 amino acids. V shed 6 bases and J 5 bases; nucleotides not matched to a gene: 12. The V gene's germline CDR1 is SEHNR and CDR2 FQNEAQ (reference sequence). CDR3 in amino acids: CASRLGRGTGHNEQFF. The CDR3 region has the DNA TGTGCCAGCAGGCTTGGCCGGGGGACAGGACACAATGAGCAGTTCTTC. The full variable domain, with the rest looked up from reference TRBV7-9 and TRBJ2-1, is DTGVSQNPRHKITKRGQNVTFRCDPISEHNRLYWYRQTLGQGPEFLTYFQNEAQLEKSRLLSDRFSAERPKGSFSTLEIQRTEQGDSAMYLCASRLGRGTGHNEQFFGPGTRLTVL.

CDR3: CASSIGSNTEAFF. CDR3 coding DNA: TGTGCCAGTAGTATAGGCAGCAACACTGAAGCTTTCTTT. V usage is TRBV19 and J usage is TRBJ1-1; D uncertain. There are 13 residues in the CDR3. Germline CDR1 and CDR2: LNHDA and SQIVND (reference sequence). V gave up 1 base and J gave up 2 bases, with 5 bases separating them. The whole variable domain, filled in from reference TRBV19 and TRBJ1-1, reads DGGITQSPKYLFRKEGQNVTLSCEQNLNHDAMYWYRQDPGQGLRLIYYSQIVNDFQKGDIAEGYSVSREKKESFPLTVTSAQKNPTAFYLCASSIGSNTEAFFGQGTRLTVV.

CDR3 loop: CATSREQVRVAGTTDTQYF. The CDR3 nucleotides are TGTGCCACCAGCAGAGAGCAGGTCAGGGTAGCGGGAACCACAGATACGCAGTATTTT. This sequence joins TRBV15 and TRBJ2-3, with TRBD2 matching 8 bases. The germline CDR1 and CDR2 sequences are LNHNV and YYDKDF (reference sequence). V trimming: 0 bases; J trimming: 2 bases; junction bases outside the gene matches: 13. The CDR3 is made up of 19 amino acids.

In regard to this clonotype: Relative to the germline gene, one junction end is altered; a read error may explain this. This CDR3 reads CASTLDHNEQFF. As DNA, the CDR3 is TGTGCAAGTACCCTCGATCACAATGAGCAGTTCTTC. The chain links TRBV19 to TRBJ2-1; D is unclear. Germline values: CDR1 LNHDA, CDR2 SQIVND (reference sequence). The CDR3 is 12 residues long. The variable domain in full, with the rest retrieved from reference TRBV19 and TRBJ2-1, is DGGITQSPKYLFRKEGQNVTLSCEQNLNHDAMYWYRQDPGQGLRLIYYSQIVNDFQKGDIAEGYSVSREKKESFPLTVTSAQKNPTAFYLCASTLDHNEQFFGPGTRLTVL.

This clonotype was counted only a few times. V is TRBV5-1 and J is TRBJ2-7; D might be TRBD1 (5 bases). With 1 base removed from V and 2 bases from J, the gap between germline ends came to 13 bases. This CDR3 has 15 amino acids. Germline V lookup: CDR1 SGHRS, CDR2 YFSETQ. This CDR3 is CASSLLSDTAYEQYF. The CDR3 DNA follows: TGCGCCAGCAGCTTGCTGTCGGACACGGCCTACGAGCAGTACTTC.

J is TRBJ2-5 and V is TRBV7-9; 8 bases are a match to TRBD2. This CDR3 comprises 15 residues. The germline gives CDR1 SEHNR, CDR2 FQNEAQ (reference sequence). J gave up 1 base and V 5 bases, and 6 bases lay outside the gene matches. The CDR3 DNA follows: TGTGCCAGCAGCGAGGGTAGCGGGATCCAAGAGACCCAGTACTTC. Translated, it gives CASSEGSGIQETQYF.

This clonotype occurred many times. The rearrangement links TRBV11-2 to TRBJ2-7, with D maybe TRBD1 (6 bases). The CDR3 is made up of 14 amino acids. The ends were cut back, 8 bases at V and 0 bases at J, with 14 bases in the middle. Germline CDR1 and CDR2: SGHAT and FQNNGV. The CDR3 loop reads CASRRGHSSYEQYF. CDR3 sequence (DNA): TGTGCCAGCCGTCGGGGACACAGCTCCTACGAGCAGTACTTC.

This clonotype came up a few times. The V and J genes are TRBV3-1 and TRBJ2-5; possibly TRBD1 for D (5 bases). This CDR3 comprises 15 residues. V was pared by 2 bases and J by 7 bases, with 17 bases between. CDR1 is LGHDT, CDR2 YNNKEL, per germline (reference sequence). The CDR3 spells CASSQLLRVDGTQYF. For the CDR3, the DNA is TGTGCCAGCAGCCAACTTCTCAGGGTTGATGGGACCCAGTACTTC.

DNA of the CDR3: TGTGCCAGCACCTCGGGACTAGCGGGAGTCTACGAGCAGTACTTC. Its protein is CASTSGLAGVYEQYF. The chain has TRBV2 and TRBJ2-7; 14 positions agree with TRBD2. V was clipped by 7 bases and J by 3 bases; unmatched bases: 5. Per germline, CDR1 SNHLY and CDR2 FYNNEI. The CDR3 totals 15 residues.

This clonotype was found a few times. The chain employs TRBV7-2 and TRBJ2-7; D gene ambiguous. Germline CDR1 SGHTA, CDR2 FQGNSA. V lost 6 bases and J lost 5, with 11 bases in between. The CDR3 sequence is 12 residues long. CDR3 in amino acids: CASSDQINEQYF. Here the CDR3 DNA reads TGTGCCAGCAGTGACCAAATCAACGAGCAGTACTTC. Based on the CDR3 plus reference TRBV7-2 and TRBJ2-7, the full variable domain is GAGVSQSPSNKVTEKGKDVELRCDPISGHTALYWYRQSLGQGLEFLIYFQGNSAPDKSGLPSDRFSAERTGGSVSTLTIQRTQQEDSAVYLCASSDQINEQYFGPGTRLTVT.